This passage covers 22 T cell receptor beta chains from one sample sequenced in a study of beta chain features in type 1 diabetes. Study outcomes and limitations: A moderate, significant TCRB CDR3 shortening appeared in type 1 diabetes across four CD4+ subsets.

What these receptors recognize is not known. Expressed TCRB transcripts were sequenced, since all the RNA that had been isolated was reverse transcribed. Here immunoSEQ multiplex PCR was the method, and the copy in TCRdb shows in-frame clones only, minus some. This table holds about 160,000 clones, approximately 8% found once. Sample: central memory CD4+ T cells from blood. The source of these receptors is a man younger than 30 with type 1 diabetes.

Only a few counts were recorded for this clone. CDR3 sequence: CASSSRQRMNTEAFF. The DNA for the CDR3 is TGTGCCAGCAGTTCGCGACAGCGAATGAACACTGAAGCTTTCTTT. V and J are TRBV28 and TRBJ1-1; D may be TRBD1 (5 bases). Germline assignment: CDR1 MDHEN and CDR2 SYDVKM. The V end was cut by 4 bases, the J end by 0 bases, with 12 bases between. The CDR3 extends over 15 amino acids.

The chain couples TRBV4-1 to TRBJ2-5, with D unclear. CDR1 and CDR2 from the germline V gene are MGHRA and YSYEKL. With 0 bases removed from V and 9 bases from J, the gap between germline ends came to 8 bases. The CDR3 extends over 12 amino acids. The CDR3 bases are TGCGCCAGCAGCCAAGATCCGAGAGCCCAGTACTTC. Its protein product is CASSQDPRAQYF.

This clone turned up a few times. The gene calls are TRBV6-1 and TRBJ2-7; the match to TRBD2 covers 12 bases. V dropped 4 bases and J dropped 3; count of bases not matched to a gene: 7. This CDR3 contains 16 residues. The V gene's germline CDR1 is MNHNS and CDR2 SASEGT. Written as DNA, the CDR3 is TGTGCCAGCAGTGCAATCCGGACTAGCGGGAACTACGAGCAGTACTTC. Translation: CASSAIRTSGNYEQYF.

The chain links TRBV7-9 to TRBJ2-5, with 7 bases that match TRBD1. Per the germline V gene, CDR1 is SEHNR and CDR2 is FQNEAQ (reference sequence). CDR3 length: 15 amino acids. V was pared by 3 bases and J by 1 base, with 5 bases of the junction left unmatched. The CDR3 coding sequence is TGTGCCAGCAGCTTGCAGGGACAGCCCCAAGAGACCCAGTACTTC. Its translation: CASSLQGQPQETQYF.

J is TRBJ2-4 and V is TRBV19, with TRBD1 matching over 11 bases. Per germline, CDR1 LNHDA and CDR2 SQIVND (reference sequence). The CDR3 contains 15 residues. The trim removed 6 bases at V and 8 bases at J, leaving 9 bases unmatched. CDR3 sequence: CASRTGQGAGDIQYF. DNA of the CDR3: TGTGCCAGTAGAACAGGACAGGGGGCGGGAGACATTCAGTACTTC.

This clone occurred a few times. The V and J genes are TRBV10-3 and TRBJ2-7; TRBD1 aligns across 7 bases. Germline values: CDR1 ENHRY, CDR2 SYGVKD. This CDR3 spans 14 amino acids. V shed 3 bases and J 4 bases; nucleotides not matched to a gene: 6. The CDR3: CAISDGNRGYEQYF. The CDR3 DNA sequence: TGTGCCATCAGTGACGGTAACAGGGGTTACGAGCAGTACTTC.

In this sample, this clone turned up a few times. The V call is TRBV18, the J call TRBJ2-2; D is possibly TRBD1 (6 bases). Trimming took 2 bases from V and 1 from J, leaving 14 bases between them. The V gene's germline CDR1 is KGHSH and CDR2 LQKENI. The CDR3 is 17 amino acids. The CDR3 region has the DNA TGTGCCAGCTCACCAACTATGCGGACAGAGAACACCGGGGAGCTGTTTTTT. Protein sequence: CASSPTMRTENTGELFF.

CDR3 amino acids: CASSDGQGAGELFF. Written as DNA, the CDR3 is TGTGCCAGCAGTGACGGACAGGGGGCCGGGGAGCTGTTTTTT. V usage is TRBV6-4 and J usage is TRBJ2-2; 10 bases agree with TRBD1. CDR3 size: 14 residues. With V trimmed by 2 bases and J by 6 bases, 0 bases remained unmatched. The germline V gene encodes CDR1 MRHNA and CDR2 SNTAGT.

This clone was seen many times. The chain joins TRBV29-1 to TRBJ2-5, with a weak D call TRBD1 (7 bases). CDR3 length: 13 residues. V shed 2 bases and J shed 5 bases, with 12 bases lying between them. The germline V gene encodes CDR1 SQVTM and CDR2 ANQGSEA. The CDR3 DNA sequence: TGCAGCGTTGAAAAGGGGGCGGGGGAGACCCAGTACTTC. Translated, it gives CSVEKGAGETQYF.

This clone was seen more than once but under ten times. The CDR3 region is CASSVGVAVYTGELFF. The DNA of the CDR3 is TGTGCCAGCAGCGTAGGGGTAGCGGTATACACCGGGGAGCTGTTTTTT. The V and J genes are TRBV9 and TRBJ2-2, with D maybe TRBD2 (6 bases). Germline-derived CDR1 and CDR2 are SGDLS and YYNGEE. The CDR3 runs 16 residues. Trimming pared 0 bases from V and 3 bases from J, leaving 12 bases between.

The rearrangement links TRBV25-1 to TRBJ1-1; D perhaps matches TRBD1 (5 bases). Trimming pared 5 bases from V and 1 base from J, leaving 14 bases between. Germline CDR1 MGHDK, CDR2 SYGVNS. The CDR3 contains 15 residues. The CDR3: CASSRGGGWNTEAFF. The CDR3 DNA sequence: TGTGCCAGCAGTCGGGGGGGAGGATGGAACACTGAAGCTTTCTTT.

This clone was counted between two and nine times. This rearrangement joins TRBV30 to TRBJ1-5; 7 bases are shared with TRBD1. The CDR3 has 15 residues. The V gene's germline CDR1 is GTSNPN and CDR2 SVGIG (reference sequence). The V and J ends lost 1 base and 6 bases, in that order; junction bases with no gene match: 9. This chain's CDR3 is CAWSAVRDRVQPQHF. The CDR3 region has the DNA TGTGCCTGGAGTGCGGTACGAGACAGGGTTCAGCCCCAGCATTTT.

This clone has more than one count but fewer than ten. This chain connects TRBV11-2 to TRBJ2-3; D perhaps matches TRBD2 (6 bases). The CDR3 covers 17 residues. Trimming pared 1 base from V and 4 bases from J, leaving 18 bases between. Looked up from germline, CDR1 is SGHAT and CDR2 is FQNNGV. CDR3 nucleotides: TGTGCCAGCAGCTTAGCGGGAGTAAGGAGTAGACCAGATACGCAGTATTTT. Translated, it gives CASSLAGVRSRPDTQYF.

DNA for the CDR3: TGCGCCAGCAGCTTTCTGACAGCTAACACTGAAGCTTTCTTT. Amino acids: CASSFLTANTEAFF. The chain links TRBV5-1 to TRBJ1-1; D is possibly TRBD1 (5 bases). CDR1 and CDR2 (germline): SGHRS, YFSETQ. Trimming took off 2 bases at V and 2 bases at J, with 10 bases between the two ends. The CDR3 is 14 amino acids.

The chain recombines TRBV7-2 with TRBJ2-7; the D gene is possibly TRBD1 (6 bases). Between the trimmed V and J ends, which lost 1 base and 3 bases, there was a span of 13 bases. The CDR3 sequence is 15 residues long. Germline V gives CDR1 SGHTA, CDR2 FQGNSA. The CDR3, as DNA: TGTGCCAGCAGCTTAGGTGCAGGGGACCGCTACGAGCAGTACTTC. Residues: CASSLGAGDRYEQYF.

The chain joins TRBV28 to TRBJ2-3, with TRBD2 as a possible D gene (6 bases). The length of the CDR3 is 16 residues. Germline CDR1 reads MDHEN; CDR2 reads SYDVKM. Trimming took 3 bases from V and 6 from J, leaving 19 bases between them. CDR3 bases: TGTGCCAGCAGTTTTAATGATTACCGGGAGAAGGATACGCAGTATTTT. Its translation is CASSFNDYREKDTQYF.

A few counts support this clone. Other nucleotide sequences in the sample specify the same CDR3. DNA for the CDR3: TGTGCCAGCAGCCCTTACACAGATACGCAGTATTTT. It specifies CASSPYTDTQYF. The V gene is TRBV7-2, the J gene TRBJ2-3; D call uncertain. The CDR3 extends over 12 amino acids. The germline V and J ends were trimmed by 5 bases and 2 bases, with 5 bases remaining between them. Germline values: CDR1 SGHTA, CDR2 FQGNSA.

The CDR3 bases are TGCGCCAGCAGCTTGGTCGCGGGGGGCCTGAGCACAGATACGCAGTATTTT. This encodes CASSLVAGGLSTDTQYF. This chain links TRBV5-1 with TRBJ2-3, with 8 bases lining up with TRBD2. Germline CDR1 reads SGHRS; CDR2 reads YFSETQ. There are 17 residues in the CDR3. J gave up 0 bases and V 0 bases, and 6 bases lay outside the gene matches.

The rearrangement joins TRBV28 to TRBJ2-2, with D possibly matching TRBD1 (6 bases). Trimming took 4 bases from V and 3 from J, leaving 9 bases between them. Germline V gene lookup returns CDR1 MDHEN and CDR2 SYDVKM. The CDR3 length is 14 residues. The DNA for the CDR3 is TGTGCCAGCAGTTCCCCAGGGGACACCGGGGAGCTGTTTTTT. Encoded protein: CASSSPGDTGELFF.

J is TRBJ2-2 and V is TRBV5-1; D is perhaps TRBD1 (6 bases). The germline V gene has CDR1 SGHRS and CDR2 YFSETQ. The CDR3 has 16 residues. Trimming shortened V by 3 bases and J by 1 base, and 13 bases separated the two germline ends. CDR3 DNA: TGCGCCAGCAGCTGGCAGGGGCAGGGGAACACCGGGGAGCTGTTTTTT. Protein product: CASSWQGQGNTGELFF.

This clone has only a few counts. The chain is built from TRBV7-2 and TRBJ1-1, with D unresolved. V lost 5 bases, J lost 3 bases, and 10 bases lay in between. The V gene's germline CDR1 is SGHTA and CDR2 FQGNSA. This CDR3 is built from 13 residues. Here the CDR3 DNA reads TGTGCCAGCAGCATCCAGAGGGACACTGAAGCTTTCTTT. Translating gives CASSIQRDTEAFF.

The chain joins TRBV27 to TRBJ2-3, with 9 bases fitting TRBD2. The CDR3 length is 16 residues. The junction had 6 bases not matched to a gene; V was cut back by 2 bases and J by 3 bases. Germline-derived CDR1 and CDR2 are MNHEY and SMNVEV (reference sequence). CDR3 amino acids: CASSLQLAGMTDTQYF. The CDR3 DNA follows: TGTGCCAGCAGTTTACAGCTAGCGGGAATGACAGATACGCAGTATTTT.